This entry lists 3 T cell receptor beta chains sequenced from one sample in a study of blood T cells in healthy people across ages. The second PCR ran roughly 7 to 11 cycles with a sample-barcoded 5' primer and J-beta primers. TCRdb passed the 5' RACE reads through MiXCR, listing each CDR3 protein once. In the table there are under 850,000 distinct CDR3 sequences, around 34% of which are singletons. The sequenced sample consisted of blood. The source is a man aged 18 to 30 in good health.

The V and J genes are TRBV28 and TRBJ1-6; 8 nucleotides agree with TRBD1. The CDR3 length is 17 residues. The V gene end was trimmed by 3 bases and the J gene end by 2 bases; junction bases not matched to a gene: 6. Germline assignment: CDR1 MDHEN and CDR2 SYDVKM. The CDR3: CASSFQDRGAYNSPLHF. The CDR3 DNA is TGTGCCAGCAGTTTTCAAGACAGGGGTGCCTATAATTCACCCCTCCACTTT. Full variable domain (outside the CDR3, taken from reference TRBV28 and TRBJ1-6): DVKVTQSSRYLVKRTGEKVFLECVQDMDHENMFWYRQDPGLGLRLIYFSYDVKMKEKGDIPEGYSVSREKKERFSLILESASTNQTSMYLCASSFQDRGAYNSPLHFGNGTRLTVT.

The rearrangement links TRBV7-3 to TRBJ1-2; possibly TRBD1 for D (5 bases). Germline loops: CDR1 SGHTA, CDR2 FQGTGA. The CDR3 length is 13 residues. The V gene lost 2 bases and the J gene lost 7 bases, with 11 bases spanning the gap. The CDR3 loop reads CASSLGSGFGYTF. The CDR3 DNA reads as TGTGCCAGCAGCTTAGGTTCAGGGTTTGGCTACACCTTC. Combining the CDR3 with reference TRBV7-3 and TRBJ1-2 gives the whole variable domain GAGVSQTPSNKVTEKGKYVELRCDPISGHTALYWYRQSLGQGPEFLIYFQGTGAADDSGLPNDRFFAVRPEGSVSTLKIQRTERGDSAVYLCASSLGSGFGYTFGSGTRLTVV.

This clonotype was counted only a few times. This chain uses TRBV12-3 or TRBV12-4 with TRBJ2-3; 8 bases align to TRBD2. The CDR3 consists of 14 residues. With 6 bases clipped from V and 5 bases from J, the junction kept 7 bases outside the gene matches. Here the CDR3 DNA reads TGTGCCAGCAGATCCTCGGGGGGGCAAGATACGCAGTATTTT. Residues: CASRSSGGQDTQYF.